The clone carrying this TCR beta chain has just a few counts. The V gene end was trimmed by 6 bases and the J gene end by 5 bases; junction bases not matched to a gene: 18. Germline V gene lookup returns CDR1 SGHVS and CDR2 FNYEAQ. The CDR3 length is 17 residues. This specimen comes from a study of blood T cells in healthy people across ages. A second PCR of roughly 6 to 12 cycles used a sample-barcoded 5' primer and a J-beta primer mix. Unique molecular identifiers of 12 random nucleotides labeled each cDNA. TCRdb fed the 5' RACE reads into MiXCR, producing one record per CDR3 protein. Of approximately 350,000 distinct CDR3 sequences listed, roughly half are singletons.

The chain recombines TRBV7-6 with TRBJ2-5; 7 bases match TRBD1. The sequence was obtained from a man in his 60s in good health. Specimen: blood. Here the CDR3 DNA reads TGTGCCAGCAGTCCAACTACTGGACTCCGAGGGGGCGAGACCCAGTACTTC. Translation: CASSPTTGLRGGETQYF.